Shown below are 16 T cell receptor beta chains from a single sample sequenced in a study of cytomegalovirus exposure and HLA in healthy donors. Clones were sequenced by immunoSEQ multiplex PCR, and TCRdb holds only the in-frame ones, with some missing. The sample carries 130,000 or so clones, about nine tenths recorded once. Material: PBMCs. The source of these receptors is a man younger than 45 in good health and CMV-seronegative.

The chain uses TRBV19 and TRBJ2-1, with 13 nucleotides matching TRBD2. The V segment lost 7 bases and the J segment 6 bases; nucleotides outside the gene matches: 9. The CDR3 loop spans 16 amino acids. Germline V gene lookup returns CDR1 LNHDA and CDR2 SQIVND (reference sequence). The CDR3 coding sequence is TGTGCCAGTAAGGGACTAGCGGGACTCCCCCCCAATGAGCAGTTCTTC. Translation gives CASKGLAGLPPNEQFF.

The rearrangement uses TRBV25-1 and TRBJ2-7; perhaps TRBD2 as D (5 bases). The CDR3 runs 15 residues. In germline, CDR1 is MGHDK, CDR2 SYGVNS. Trimming stripped 2 bases from V and 2 bases from J, with 13 bases between. The CDR3 DNA reads TGTGCCAGCAGTGAACGGGGATTAGTTGCCTACGAGCAGTACTTC. Its protein is CASSERGLVAYEQYF.

The rearrangement joins TRBV13 to TRBJ1-1; 7 positions match TRBD1. The CDR3 runs to 15 residues. The J segment lost 1 base and the V segment lost 2 bases, leaving 4 bases of the junction unmatched. Germline-derived CDR1 and CDR2 are PRHDT and FYEKMQ (reference sequence). DNA for the CDR3: TGTGCCAGCAGCTTACGGCCAGGGGGGAACACTGAAGCTTTCTTT. Its protein product is CASSLRPGGNTEAFF.

This chain joins TRBV5-4 and TRBJ1-2; D may be TRBD1 (5 bases). This CDR3 has 11 residues. V dropped 5 bases and J dropped 5 bases, with 7 bases sitting between them. CDR1 and CDR2 from the germline V gene are SGHNT and YYREEE (reference sequence). The DNA of the CDR3 is TGTGCCAGCAGGGGACTTTATGGCTACACCTTC. Its protein is CASRGLYGYTF.

The chain employs TRBV5-1 and TRBJ1-6, with 7 bases lining up with TRBD1. V gave up 4 bases and J gave up 7 bases; unmatched junction bases: 8. The CDR3 length is 15 residues. CDR1 is SGHRS, CDR2 YFSETQ, per germline. For the CDR3, the DNA is TGCGCCAGCAGCACCACAGGGGAAGGGAATTCACCCCTCCACTTT. Protein: CASSTTGEGNSPLHF.

This sequence joins TRBV7-2 and TRBJ1-3; D call uncertain. Germline V lookup: CDR1 SGHTA, CDR2 FQGNSA. Trimming took off 5 bases at V and 0 bases at J, with 8 bases between the two ends. This CDR3 region has 14 residues. The CDR3 loop reads CASSAAISGNTIYF. CDR3 DNA sequence: TGTGCCAGCAGCGCGGCCATCTCTGGAAACACCATATATTTT.

J is TRBJ1-6 and V is TRBV28; D remains ambiguous. Trimming took off 8 bases at V and 5 bases at J, with 10 bases between the two ends. Germline loops: CDR1 MDHEN, CDR2 SYDVKM. This CDR3 is 13 amino acids long. The CDR3 region has the DNA TGTGCCAGCCAAGGCGGCGATAATTCACCCCTCCACTTT. This translates into CASQGGDNSPLHF. The variable domain in full, completed from reference TRBV28 and TRBJ1-6, reads DVKVTQSSRYLVKRTGEKVFLECVQDMDHENMFWYRQDPGLGLRLIYFSYDVKMKEKGDIPEGYSVSREKKERFSLILESASTNQTSMYLCASQGGDNSPLHFGNGTRLTVT.

This chain links TRBV7-6 with TRBJ1-3, with D possibly being TRBD1 (6 bases). Germline CDR1 and CDR2: SGHVS and FNYEAQ. This CDR3 spans 15 amino acids. The ends were cut back, 5 bases at V and 2 bases at J, with 13 bases in the middle. CDR3 region: CASSLIQGTGNTIYF. The CDR3 DNA reads as TGTGCCAGCAGCCTGATTCAGGGGACTGGAAACACCATATATTTT. Full variable domain (outside the CDR3, taken from reference TRBV7-6 and TRBJ1-3): GAGVSQSPRYKVTKRGQDVALRCDPISGHVSLYWYRQALGQGPEFLTYFNYEAQQDKSGLPNDRFSAERPEGSISTLTIQRTEQRDSAMYRCASSLIQGTGNTIYFGEGSWLTVV.

The genes are TRBV7-3 and TRBJ1-2; D is uncertain. Germline loops: CDR1 SGHTA, CDR2 FQGTGA. The CDR3 has 15 residues. The germline V and J ends were trimmed by 5 bases and 4 bases, with 17 bases remaining between them. CDR3 loop: CASSPGGGSSYGYTF. The CDR3 nucleotides read TGTGCCAGCAGCCCCGGAGGAGGGAGTAGCTATGGCTACACCTTC.

The chain combines TRBV6-1 with TRBJ2-5, with 7 bases fitting TRBD2. V lost 1 base, J lost 5 bases, and 4 bases stayed unmatched. Germline V CDR1 and CDR2: MNHNS, SASEGT. There are 14 residues in the CDR3. CDR3 loop: CASSEGWGGETQYF. The DNA for the CDR3 is TGTGCCAGCAGTGAAGGGTGGGGAGGGGAGACCCAGTACTTC.

The J gene is TRBJ1-2, the V gene TRBV27; D might be TRBD1 (5 bases). V gave up 5 bases and J gave up 0 bases, with 16 bases separating them. Germline V lookup: CDR1 MNHEY, CDR2 SMNVEV (reference sequence). CDR3 size: 16 residues. The CDR3 spells CASSPGGLITNYGYTF. CDR3 coding DNA: TGTGCCAGCAGTCCTGGGGGACTGATTACTAACTATGGCTACACCTTC.

The rearrangement links TRBV27 to TRBJ1-4, with 12 positions matching TRBD1. Per germline, CDR1 MNHEY and CDR2 SMNVEV (reference sequence). The V gene end was trimmed by 5 bases and the J gene end by 6 bases; junction bases not matched to a gene: 13. This CDR3 contains 18 residues. CDR3 DNA: TGTGCCAGCAGTGCTTATCCGGGACAGGGGGCGGTCGATGAAAAACTGTTTTTT. It encodes CASSAYPGQGAVDEKLFF. Full variable domain (remainder filled in from reference TRBV27 and TRBJ1-4): EAQVTQNPRYLITVTGKKLTVTCSQNMNHEYMSWYRQDPGLGLRQIYYSMNVEVTDKGDVPEGYKVSRKEKRNFPLILESPSPNQTSLYFCASSAYPGQGAVDEKLFFGSGTQLSVL.

The chain is built from TRBV7-9 and TRBJ1-1; D is possibly TRBD1 (5 bases). This CDR3 has 15 amino acids. Germline lookup yields CDR1 SEHNR and CDR2 FQNEAQ (reference sequence). Trimming took off 2 bases at V and 5 bases at J, with 15 bases between the two ends. The CDR3 is CASSLSPQGGTEAFF. CDR3 bases: TGTGCCAGCAGCTTATCCCCTCAGGGTGGAACTGAAGCTTTCTTT.

The rearrangement joins TRBV28 to TRBJ1-5; 8 nucleotides align to TRBD1. In germline, CDR1 is MDHEN, CDR2 SYDVKM. Trimming cost V 6 bases and J 2 bases; bases outside gene matches: 9. The length of the CDR3 is 16 residues. The CDR3 DNA is TGTGCCAGCAGCCGGACAGGGTGGGGATGCAATCAGCCCCAGCATTTT. Its protein is CASSRTGWGCNQPQHF.

CDR3 DNA: TGTGCCAGTAGTATCGGAGGGGTGAGGAACGAGCAGTACTTC. This gives the protein CASSIGGVRNEQYF. This chain connects TRBV19 to TRBJ2-7; D is possibly TRBD2 (6 bases). Trimming took 3 bases from V and 5 from J, leaving 14 bases between them. The CDR3 loop spans 14 amino acids. Germline CDR1 and CDR2: LNHDA and SQIVND (reference sequence).

This chain connects TRBV19 to TRBJ1-2; TRBD1 aligns across 7 bases. The germline CDR1 and CDR2 sequences are LNHDA and SQIVND (reference sequence). The J segment lost 5 bases and the V segment lost 6 bases, leaving 9 bases of the junction unmatched. The CDR3 is 14 residues long. CDR3 sequence reads: CASRAQGIGYGYTF. The CDR3 DNA follows: TGTGCCAGTAGGGCACAGGGGATAGGGTATGGCTACACCTTC.